This TCR beta chain came from a study of T-cell memory formation after mild COVID-19. From the 5' RACE reads, TCRdb called clonotypes with MiXCR, one entry per CDR3 protein. The sample has hundreds of thousands of distinct CDR3 sequences; more than 15% are singletons. Overall study results and limits: Contracting CD4+ clones were located mainly in CM and EM, and CD8+ clones in EMRA. There was no confirmation that second-wave clones peaking on day 37 were SARS-CoV-2 specific. Prior to infection, memory already included some responding clones, suggesting cross-reactive memory joined. A balance of CD4 and CD8 characterized clones contracting day 15 to 85, whereas later expanders leaned CD4+.

This CDR3 region has 17 residues. Germline lookup yields CDR1 SGHRS and CDR2 YFSETQ. Trimming cost V 3 bases and J 5 bases, with 18 bases left between them. This clonotype has only a few counts. Its antigen is unknown. The rearrangement links TRBV5-1 to TRBJ1-6; D not resolved. This TCR was recovered from an adult woman who had mild COVID-19 (a few samples of this study predate the infection). Cell type and time point are not known. Sequenced sample: PBMCs or a T cell subset sorted from them (not recorded which). As DNA, the CDR3 is TGCGCCAGCAGCTCAGGACCGGCGGGAGCGGATAATTCACCCCTCCACTTT. Encoded protein: CASSSGPAGADNSPLHF.